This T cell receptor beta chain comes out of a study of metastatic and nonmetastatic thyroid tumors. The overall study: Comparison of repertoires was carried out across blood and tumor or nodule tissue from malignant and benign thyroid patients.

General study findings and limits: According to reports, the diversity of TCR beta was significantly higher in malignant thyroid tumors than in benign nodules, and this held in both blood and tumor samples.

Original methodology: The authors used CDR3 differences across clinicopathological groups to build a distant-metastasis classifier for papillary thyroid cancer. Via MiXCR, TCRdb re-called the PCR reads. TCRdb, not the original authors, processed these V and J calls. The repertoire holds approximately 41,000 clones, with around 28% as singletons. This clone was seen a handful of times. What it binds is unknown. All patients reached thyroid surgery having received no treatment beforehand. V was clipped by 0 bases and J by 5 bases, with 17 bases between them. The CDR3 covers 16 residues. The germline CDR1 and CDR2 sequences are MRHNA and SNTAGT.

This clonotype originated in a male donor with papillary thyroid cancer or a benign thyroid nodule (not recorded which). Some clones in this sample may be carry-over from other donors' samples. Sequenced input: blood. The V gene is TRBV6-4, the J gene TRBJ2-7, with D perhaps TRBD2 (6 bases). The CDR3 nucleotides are TGTGCCAGCAGTGACTCTAGCGGCTCTGGGGCCAACGAGCAGTACTTC. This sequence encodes CASSDSSGSGANEQYF.